The sequence of this T cell receptor (beta chain) was determined in a study of cytomegalovirus exposure and HLA in healthy donors. General study results and limits: TRBV6-2, TRBV6-3 and some other V segments were excluded as indistinguishable. For most TCR sequences rarity was the rule, although some public TCRs occurred in many donors.

The germline V gene has CDR1 KGHSY and CDR2 FQNENV. Trimming left V 4 bases short and J 0 bases short, with 17 bases between. This CDR3 comprises 17 residues. This clone was detected only a few times. Its antigen is undetermined. The PCR was carried out with 60 Vbeta primers and 13 Jbeta primers. The data were produced by immunoSEQ multiplex PCR, yet TCRdb's version contains in-frame clones alone and is incomplete. The table lists about 120,000 clones, 75% to 80% of them singletons, with about 12% in the top ten. J is TRBJ2-3 and V is TRBV16, with D possibly being TRBD2 (6 bases). The TCR was taken from a middle-aged woman in good health and CMV-seropositive. Sample: PBMCs. The CDR3 sequence: CASSPQSGVLSTDTQYF. DNA of the CDR3: TGTGCCAGCAGCCCCCAATCGGGAGTTCTAAGCACAGATACGCAGTATTTT.